This T cell receptor beta chain was found in a study of blood T cell repertoires in COVID-19. Background on the study: COVID-19 samples, acute and convalescent, were from the United States, Italy and Spain.

Seattle enrolled patients during active infection and tracked them longitudinally. The V segment lost 4 bases and the J segment 5 bases; nucleotides outside the gene matches: 5. CDR3 size: 14 residues. The germline CDR1 and CDR2 sequences are MNHNY and SVGAGI (reference sequence). Using immunoSEQ multiplex PCR, the repertoire was profiled, and TCRdb retains in-frame clones only, with some absent. The sample lists 400,000 to 450,000 clones, roughly 88% occurring once. The sample comprised peripheral blood. The TCR was taken from a woman in her forties or fifties with COVID-19, enrolled during active disease. The chain combines TRBV6-6 with TRBJ2-4, with 7 positions matching TRBD1. The CDR3 sequence is CASSSRQGQNIQYF. The CDR3 nucleotides read TGTGCCAGCAGTTCTAGACAGGGCCAAAACATTCAGTACTTC.